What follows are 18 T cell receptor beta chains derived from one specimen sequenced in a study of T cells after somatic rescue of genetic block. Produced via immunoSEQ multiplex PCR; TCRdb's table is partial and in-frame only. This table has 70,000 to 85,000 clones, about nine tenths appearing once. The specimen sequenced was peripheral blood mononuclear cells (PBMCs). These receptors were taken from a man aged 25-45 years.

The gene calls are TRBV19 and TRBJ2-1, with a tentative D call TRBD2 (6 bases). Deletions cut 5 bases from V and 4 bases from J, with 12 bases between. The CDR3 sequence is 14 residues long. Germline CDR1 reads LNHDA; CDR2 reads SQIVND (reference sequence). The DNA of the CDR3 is TGTGCCAGTAGTGAACTAGCCGTTTACAATGAGCAGTTCTTC. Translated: CASSELAVYNEQFF.

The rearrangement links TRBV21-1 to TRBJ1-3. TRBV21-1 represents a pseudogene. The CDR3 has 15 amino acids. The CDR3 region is CASTLDQSSGNTIYF. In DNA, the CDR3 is TGTGCCAGCACCTTAGACCAGAGCTCTGGAAACACCATATATTTT.

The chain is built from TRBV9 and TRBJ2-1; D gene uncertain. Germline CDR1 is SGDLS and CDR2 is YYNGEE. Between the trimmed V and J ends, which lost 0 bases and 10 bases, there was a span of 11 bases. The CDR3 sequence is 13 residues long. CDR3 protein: CASSVDDGREQFF. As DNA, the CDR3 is TGTGCCAGCAGCGTAGACGACGGCAGGGAGCAGTTCTTC.

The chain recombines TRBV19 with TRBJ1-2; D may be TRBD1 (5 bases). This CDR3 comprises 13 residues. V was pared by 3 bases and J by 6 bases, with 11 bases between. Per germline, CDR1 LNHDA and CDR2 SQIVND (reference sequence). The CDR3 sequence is CASSIRDSDGYTF. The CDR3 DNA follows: TGTGCCAGTAGTATCCGGGACTCAGATGGCTACACCTTC.

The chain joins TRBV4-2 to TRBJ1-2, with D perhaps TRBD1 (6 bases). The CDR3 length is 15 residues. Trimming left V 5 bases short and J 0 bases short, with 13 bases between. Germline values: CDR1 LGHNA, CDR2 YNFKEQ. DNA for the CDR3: TGTGCCAGCAGCTCACGGGACACCGCTAACTATGGCTACACCTTC. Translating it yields CASSSRDTANYGYTF.

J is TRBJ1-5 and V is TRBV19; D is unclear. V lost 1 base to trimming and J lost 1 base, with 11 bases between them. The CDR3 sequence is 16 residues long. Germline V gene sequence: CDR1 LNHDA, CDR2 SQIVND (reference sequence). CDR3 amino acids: CASSIGPKRSNQPQHF. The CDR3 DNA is TGTGCCAGTAGTATAGGCCCGAAGCGGAGCAATCAGCCCCAGCATTTT.

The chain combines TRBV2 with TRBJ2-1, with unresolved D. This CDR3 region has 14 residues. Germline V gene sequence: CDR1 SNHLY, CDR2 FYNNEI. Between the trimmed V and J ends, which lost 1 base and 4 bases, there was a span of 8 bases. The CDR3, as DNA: TGTGCCAGCAGTGAAGGGATACCGTACAATGAGCAGTTCTTC. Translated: CASSEGIPYNEQFF.

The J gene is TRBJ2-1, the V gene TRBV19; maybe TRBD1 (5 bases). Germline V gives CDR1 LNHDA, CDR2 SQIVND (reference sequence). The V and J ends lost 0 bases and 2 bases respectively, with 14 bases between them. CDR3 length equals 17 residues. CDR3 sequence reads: CASSIDRRQGTYNEQFF. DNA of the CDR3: TGTGCCAGTAGTATAGATCGACGGCAGGGAACCTACAATGAGCAGTTCTTC.

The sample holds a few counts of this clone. The CDR3 region is CASSITMGNSPLHF. CDR3 nucleotides: TGTGCCAGTAGTATCACGATGGGCAATTCACCCCTCCACTTT. The chain links TRBV19 to TRBJ1-6, with D uncertain. V shed 3 bases and J shed 7 bases, with 10 bases lying between them. Germline V lookup: CDR1 LNHDA, CDR2 SQIVND (reference sequence). This CDR3 spans 14 amino acids.

CDR3 sequence: CASSLWGIAKNIQYF. As DNA, the CDR3 is TGTGCCAGCAGTTTATGGGGGATAGCCAAAAACATTCAGTACTTC. V usage is TRBV28 and J usage is TRBJ2-4; no clear D. CDR1 is MDHEN and CDR2 is SYDVKM in the germline V gene. The CDR3 has 15 residues. Trimming stripped 0 bases from V and 0 bases from J, with 6 bases between.

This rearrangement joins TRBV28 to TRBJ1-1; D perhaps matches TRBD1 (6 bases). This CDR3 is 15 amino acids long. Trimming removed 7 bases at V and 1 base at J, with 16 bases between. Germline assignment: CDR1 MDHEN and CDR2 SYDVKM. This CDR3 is CASNPGGTKNTEAFF. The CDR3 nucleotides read TGTGCCAGCAACCCCGGGGGGACAAAGAACACTGAAGCTTTCTTT.

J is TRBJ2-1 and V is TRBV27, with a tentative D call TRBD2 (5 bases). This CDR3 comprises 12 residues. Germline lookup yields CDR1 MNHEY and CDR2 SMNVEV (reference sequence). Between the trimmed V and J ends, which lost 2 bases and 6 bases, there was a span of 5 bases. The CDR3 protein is CASSLRGNEQFF. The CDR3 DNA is TGTGCCAGCAGTTTACGGGGCAATGAGCAGTTCTTC.

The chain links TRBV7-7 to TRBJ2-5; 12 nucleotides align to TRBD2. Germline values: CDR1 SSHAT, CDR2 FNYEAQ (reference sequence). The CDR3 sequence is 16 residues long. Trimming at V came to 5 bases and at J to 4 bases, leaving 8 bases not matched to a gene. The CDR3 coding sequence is TGTGCCAGCAGCCCCTCACGACTAGCGGGAGTAGAGACCCAGTACTTC. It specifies CASSPSRLAGVETQYF. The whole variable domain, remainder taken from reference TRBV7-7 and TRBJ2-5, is GAGVSQSPRYKVTKRGQDVTLRCDPISSHATLYWYQQALGQGPEFLTYFNYEAQPDKSGLPSDRFSAERPEGSISTLTIQRTEQRDSAMYRCASSPSRLAGVETQYFGPGTRLLVL.

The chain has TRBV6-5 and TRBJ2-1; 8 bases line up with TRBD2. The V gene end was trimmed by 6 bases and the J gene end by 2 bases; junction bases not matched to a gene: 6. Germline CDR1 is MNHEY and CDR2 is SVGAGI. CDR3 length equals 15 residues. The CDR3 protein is CASSPGGGPYNEQFF. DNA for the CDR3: TGTGCCAGCAGCCCCGGGGGGGGCCCCTACAATGAGCAGTTCTTC.

CDR3 bases: TGTGCCAGCAGCTCAACCTCCAATTTAATGGGCACTGAAGCTTTCTTT. This translates into CASSSTSNLMGTEAFF. This chain connects TRBV7-9 to TRBJ1-1; D gene unclear. The germline V gene encodes CDR1 SEHNR and CDR2 FQNEAQ (reference sequence). V dropped 4 bases and J dropped 4 bases, with 19 bases sitting between them. This CDR3 has 16 residues.

CDR3 region: CASSLVEGLSTYEQYF. DNA for the CDR3: TGTGCCAGCAGCTTAGTGGAGGGACTCTCCACCTACGAGCAGTACTTC. This rearrangement joins TRBV7-8 to TRBJ2-7; a weak D match, TRBD2 (6 bases). This CDR3 region has 16 residues. The germline gives CDR1 SGHVS, CDR2 FQNEAQ. Trimming cost V 1 base and J 2 bases, with 15 bases left between them.

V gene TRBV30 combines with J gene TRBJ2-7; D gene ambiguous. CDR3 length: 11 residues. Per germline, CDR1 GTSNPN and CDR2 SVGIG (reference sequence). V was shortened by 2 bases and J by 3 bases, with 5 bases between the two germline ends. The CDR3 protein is CAWSHYYEQYF. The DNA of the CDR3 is TGTGCCTGGAGTCATTACTACGAGCAGTACTTC.

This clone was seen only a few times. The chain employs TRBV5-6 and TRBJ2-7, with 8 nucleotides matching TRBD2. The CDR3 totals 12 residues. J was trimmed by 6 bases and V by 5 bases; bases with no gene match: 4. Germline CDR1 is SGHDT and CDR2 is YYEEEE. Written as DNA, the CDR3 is TGTGCCAGCAGACACCGGGAGGGCGAGCAGTACTTC. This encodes CASRHREGEQYF.